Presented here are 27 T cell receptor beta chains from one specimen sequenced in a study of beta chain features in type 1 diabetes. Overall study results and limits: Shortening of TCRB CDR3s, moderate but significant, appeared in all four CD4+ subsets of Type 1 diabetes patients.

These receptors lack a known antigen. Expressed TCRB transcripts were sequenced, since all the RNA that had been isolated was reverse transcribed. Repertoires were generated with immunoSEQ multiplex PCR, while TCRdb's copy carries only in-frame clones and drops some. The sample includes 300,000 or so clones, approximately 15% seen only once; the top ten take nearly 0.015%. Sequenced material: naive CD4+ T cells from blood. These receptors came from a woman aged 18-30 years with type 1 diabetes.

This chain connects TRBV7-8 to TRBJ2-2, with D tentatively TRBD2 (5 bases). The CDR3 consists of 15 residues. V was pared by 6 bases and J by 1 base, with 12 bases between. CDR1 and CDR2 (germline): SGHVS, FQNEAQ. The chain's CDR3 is CASRRTFLNTGELFF. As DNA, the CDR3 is TGTGCCAGCAGACGGACTTTTCTGAACACCGGGGAGCTGTTTTTT.

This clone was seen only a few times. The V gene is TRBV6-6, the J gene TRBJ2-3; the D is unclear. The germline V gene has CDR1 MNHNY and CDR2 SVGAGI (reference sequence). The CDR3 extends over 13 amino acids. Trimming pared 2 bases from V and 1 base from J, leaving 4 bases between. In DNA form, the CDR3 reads TGTGCCAGCAGTTACCCTGGCACAGATACGCAGTATTTT. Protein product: CASSYPGTDTQYF.

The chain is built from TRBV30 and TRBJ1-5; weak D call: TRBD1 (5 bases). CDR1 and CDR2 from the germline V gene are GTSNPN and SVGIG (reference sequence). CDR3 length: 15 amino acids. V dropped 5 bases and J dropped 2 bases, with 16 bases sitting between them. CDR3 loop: CAWGGWGSGNQPQHF. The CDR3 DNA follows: TGTGCCTGGGGGGGGTGGGGTTCGGGCAATCAGCCCCAGCATTTT.

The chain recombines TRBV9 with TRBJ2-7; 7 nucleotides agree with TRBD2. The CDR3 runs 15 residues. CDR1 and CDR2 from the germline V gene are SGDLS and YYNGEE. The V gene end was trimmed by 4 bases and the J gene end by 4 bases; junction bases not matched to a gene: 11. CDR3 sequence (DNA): TGTGCCAGCAGCCAGGTGGGCGGGAGTCCTTACGAGCAGTACTTC. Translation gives CASSQVGGSPYEQYF.

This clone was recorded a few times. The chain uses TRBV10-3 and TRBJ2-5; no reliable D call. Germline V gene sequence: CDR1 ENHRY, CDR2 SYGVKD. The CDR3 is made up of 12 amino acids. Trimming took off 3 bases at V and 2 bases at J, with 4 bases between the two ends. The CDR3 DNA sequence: TGTGCCATCAGTGACCATCAAGAGACCCAGTACTTC. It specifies CAISDHQETQYF.

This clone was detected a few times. The CDR3 DNA is TGTGCCAGCAGTTTAGGTCTAGCGGTTAGCACAGATACGCAGTATTTT. This encodes CASSLGLAVSTDTQYF. The genes are TRBV27 and TRBJ2-3; 7 positions match TRBD2. Germline V lookup: CDR1 MNHEY, CDR2 SMNVEV (reference sequence). The J segment lost 0 bases and the V segment lost 2 bases, leaving 5 bases of the junction unmatched. CDR3 length: 16 residues.

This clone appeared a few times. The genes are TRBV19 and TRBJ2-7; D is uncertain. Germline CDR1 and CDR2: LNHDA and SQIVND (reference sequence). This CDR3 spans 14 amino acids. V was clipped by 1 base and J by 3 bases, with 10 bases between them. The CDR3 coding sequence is TGTGCCAGTAGTATAGGAGCAGCTAGCTACGAGCAGTACGTC. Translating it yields CASSIGAASYEQYV.

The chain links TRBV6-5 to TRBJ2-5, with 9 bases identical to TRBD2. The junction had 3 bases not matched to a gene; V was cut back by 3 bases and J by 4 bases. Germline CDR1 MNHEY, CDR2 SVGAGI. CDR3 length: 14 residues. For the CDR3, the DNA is TGTGCCAGCAGTTATCGAGCGGGAGGAGAGACCCAGTACTTC. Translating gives CASSYRAGGETQYF.

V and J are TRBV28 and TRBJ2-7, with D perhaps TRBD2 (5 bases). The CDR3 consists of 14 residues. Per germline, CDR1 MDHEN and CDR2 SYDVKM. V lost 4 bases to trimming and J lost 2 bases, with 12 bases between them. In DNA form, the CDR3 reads TGTGCCAGCAGTTCTGGAGGCCCCCCCTACGAGCAGTACTTC. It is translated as CASSSGGPPYEQYF.

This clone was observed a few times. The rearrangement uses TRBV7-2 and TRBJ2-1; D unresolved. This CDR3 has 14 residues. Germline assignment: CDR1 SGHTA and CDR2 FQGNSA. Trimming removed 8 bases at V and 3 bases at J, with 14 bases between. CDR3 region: CASAVIADYNEQFF. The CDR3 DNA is TGTGCCAGCGCTGTTATTGCGGACTACAATGAGCAGTTCTTC.

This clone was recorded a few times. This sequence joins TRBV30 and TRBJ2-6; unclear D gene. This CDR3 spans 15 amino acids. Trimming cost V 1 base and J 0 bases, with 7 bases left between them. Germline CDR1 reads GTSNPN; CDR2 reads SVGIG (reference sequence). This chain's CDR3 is CAWSDWSSGANVLTF. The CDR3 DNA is TGTGCCTGGAGTGACTGGTCCTCTGGGGCCAACGTCCTGACTTTC.

The CDR3 bases are TGTGCCAGCAGCCCCTGGGGACAGGGGAGCACTGAAGCTTTCTTT. It specifies CASSPWGQGSTEAFF. The V gene is TRBV7-2, the J gene TRBJ1-1, with 10 bases identical to TRBD1. V trimming: 5 bases; J trimming: 4 bases; junction bases outside the gene matches: 7. The CDR3 has 15 amino acids. In germline, CDR1 is SGHTA, CDR2 FQGNSA.

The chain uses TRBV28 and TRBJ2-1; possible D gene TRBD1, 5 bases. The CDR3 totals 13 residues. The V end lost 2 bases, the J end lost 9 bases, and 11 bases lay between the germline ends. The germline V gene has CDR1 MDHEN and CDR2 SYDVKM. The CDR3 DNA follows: TGTGCCAGCAGTTTAGAGGTACAGGCTGAGCAGTTCTTC. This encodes CASSLEVQAEQFF.

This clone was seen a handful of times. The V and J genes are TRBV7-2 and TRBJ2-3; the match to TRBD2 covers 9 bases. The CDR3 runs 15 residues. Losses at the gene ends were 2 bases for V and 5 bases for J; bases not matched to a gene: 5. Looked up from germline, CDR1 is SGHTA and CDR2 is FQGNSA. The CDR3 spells CASSLILAGRDTQYF. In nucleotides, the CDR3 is TGTGCCAGCAGCTTAATACTAGCGGGTAGAGATACGCAGTATTTT. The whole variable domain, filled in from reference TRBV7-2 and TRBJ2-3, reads GAGVSQSPSNKVTEKGKDVELRCDPISGHTALYWYRQSLGQGLEFLIYFQGNSAPDKSGLPSDRFSAERTGGSVSTLTIQRTQQEDSAVYLCASSLILAGRDTQYFGPGTRLTVL.

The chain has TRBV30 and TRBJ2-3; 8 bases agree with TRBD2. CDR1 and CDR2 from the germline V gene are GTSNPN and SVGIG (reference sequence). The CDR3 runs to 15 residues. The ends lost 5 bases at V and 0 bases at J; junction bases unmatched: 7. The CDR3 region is CAWGRLASSTDTQYF. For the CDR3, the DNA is TGTGCCTGGGGTCGACTAGCGTCAAGCACAGATACGCAGTATTTT.

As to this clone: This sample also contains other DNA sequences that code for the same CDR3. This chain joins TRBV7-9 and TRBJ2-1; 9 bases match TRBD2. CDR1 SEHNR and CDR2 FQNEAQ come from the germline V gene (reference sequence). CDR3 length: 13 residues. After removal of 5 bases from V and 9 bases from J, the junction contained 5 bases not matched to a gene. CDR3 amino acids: CASSQGLAGEQFF. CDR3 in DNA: TGTGCCAGCAGCCAGGGACTAGCTGGTGAGCAGTTCTTC.

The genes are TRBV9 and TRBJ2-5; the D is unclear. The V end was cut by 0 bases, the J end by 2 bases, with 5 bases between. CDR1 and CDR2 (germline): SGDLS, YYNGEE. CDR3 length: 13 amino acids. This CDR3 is CASSVGAQETQYF. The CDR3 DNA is TGTGCCAGCAGCGTAGGGGCGCAAGAGACCCAGTACTTC.

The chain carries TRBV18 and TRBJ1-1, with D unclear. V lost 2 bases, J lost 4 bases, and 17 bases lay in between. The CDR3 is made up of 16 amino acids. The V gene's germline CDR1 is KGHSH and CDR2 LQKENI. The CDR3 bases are TGTGCCAGCTCACCATCGGCAAGGAGGTTGGGCACTGAAGCTTTCTTT. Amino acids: CASSPSARRLGTEAFF.

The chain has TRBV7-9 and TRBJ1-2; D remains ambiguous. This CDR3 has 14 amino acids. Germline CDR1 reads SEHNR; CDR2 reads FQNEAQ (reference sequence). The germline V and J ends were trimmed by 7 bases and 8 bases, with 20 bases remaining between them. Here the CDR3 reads CASNSQRGAGGYTF. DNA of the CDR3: TGTGCCAGCAACTCTCAGCGGGGAGCGGGAGGCTACACCTTC.

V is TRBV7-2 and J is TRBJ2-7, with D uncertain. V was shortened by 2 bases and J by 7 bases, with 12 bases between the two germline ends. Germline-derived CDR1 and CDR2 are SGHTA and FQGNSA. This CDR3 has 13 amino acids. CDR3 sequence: CASSLSAAGEQYV. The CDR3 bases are TGTGCCAGCAGCTTAAGCGCCGCTGGGGAGCAGTACGTC.

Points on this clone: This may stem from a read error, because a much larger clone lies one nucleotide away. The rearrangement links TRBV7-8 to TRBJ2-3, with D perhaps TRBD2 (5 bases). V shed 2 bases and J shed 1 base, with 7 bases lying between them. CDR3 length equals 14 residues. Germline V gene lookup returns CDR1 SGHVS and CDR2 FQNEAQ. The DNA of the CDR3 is TGTGCCAGCAGCTTAAACGGGGGCACAGATACGCAGTATTTT. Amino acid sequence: CASSLNGGTDTQYF. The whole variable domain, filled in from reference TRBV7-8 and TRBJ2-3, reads GAGVSQSPRYKVAKRGQDVALRCDPISGHVSLFWYQQALGQGPEFLTYFQNEAQLDKSGLPSDRFFAERPEGSVSTLKIQRTQQEDSAVYLCASSLNGGTDTQYFGPGTRLTVL.

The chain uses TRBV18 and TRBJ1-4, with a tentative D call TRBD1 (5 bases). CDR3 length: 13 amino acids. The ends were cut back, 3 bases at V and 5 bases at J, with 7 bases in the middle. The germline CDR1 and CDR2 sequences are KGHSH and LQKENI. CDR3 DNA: TGTGCCAGCTCACCCAGACAGAATGAAAAACTGTTTTTT. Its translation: CASSPRQNEKLFF.

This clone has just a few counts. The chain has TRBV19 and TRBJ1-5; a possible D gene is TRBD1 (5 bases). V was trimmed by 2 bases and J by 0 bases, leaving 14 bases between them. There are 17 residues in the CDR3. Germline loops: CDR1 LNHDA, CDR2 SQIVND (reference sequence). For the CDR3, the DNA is TGTGCCAGTAGTATACGGGCAGGGTGGAGTAGCAATCAGCCCCAGCATTTT. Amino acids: CASSIRAGWSSNQPQHF.

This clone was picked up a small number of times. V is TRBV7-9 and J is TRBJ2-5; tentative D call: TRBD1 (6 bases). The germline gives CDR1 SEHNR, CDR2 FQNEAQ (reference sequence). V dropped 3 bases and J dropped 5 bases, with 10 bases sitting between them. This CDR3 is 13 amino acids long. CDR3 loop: CASSFTGSETQYF. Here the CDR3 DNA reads TGTGCCAGCAGCTTTACAGGGTCCGAGACCCAGTACTTC.

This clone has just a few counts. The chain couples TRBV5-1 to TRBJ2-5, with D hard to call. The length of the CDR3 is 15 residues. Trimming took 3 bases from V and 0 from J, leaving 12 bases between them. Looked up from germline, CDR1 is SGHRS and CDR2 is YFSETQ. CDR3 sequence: CASSSRLGYQETQYF. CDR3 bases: TGCGCCAGCAGCTCCCGGCTAGGCTACCAAGAGACCCAGTACTTC.

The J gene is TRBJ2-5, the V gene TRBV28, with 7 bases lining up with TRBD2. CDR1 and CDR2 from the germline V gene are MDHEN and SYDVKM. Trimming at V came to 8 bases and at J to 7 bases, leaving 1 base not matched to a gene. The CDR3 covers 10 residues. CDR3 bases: TGTGCCAGCGGGGGGGGGACCCAGTACTTC. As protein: CASGGGTQYF. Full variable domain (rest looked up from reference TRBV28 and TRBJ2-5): DVKVTQSSRYLVKRTGEKVFLECVQDMDHENMFWYRQDPGLGLRLIYFSYDVKMKEKGDIPEGYSVSREKKERFSLILESASTNQTSMYLCASGGGTQYFGPGTRLLVL.

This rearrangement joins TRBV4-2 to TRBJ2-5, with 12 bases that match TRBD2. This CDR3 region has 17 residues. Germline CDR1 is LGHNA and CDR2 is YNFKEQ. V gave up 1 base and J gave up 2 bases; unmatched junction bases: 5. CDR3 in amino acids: CASSQGSSGRAQETQYF. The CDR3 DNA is TGTGCCAGCAGCCAAGGGTCTAGCGGGAGGGCACAAGAGACCCAGTACTTC.